Below are 11 T cell receptor beta chains sequenced from a single sample in a study. TCRdb re-derived calls from the RT-PCR reads in MiXCR, one entry per CDR3 protein. The sample has 650,000 to 800,000 distinct CDR3 sequences, over 12% seen once. Sequencing was done on a sample of memory CD4+ T cells from blood. These receptors were taken from a female donor in good health, serving as a healthy control.

The table lists this clonotype with a few counts. The V gene is TRBV29-1, the J gene TRBJ1-1; no clear D. The V gene lost 5 bases and the J gene lost 2 bases, with 9 bases spanning the gap. This CDR3 comprises 12 residues. The germline gives CDR1 SQVTM, CDR2 ANQGSEA. Here the CDR3 reads CSVLHVNTEAFF. The DNA of the CDR3 is TGCAGCGTTCTTCACGTTAACACTGAAGCTTTCTTT.

The chain is built from TRBV6-6 and TRBJ2-3; D remains unclear. Germline lookup yields CDR1 MNHNY and CDR2 SVGAGI (reference sequence). The V end lost 5 bases, the J end lost 4 bases, and 16 bases lay between the germline ends. The CDR3 loop spans 15 amino acids. CDR3 nucleotides: TGTGCCAGCAGTATCTTTGGCGATGCAGCAGATACGCAGTATTTT. The encoded protein is CASSIFGDAADTQYF.

This clonotype was seen a few times. The chain carries TRBV9 and TRBJ1-2; no definite D call. Germline CDR1 is SGDLS and CDR2 is YYNGEE. This CDR3 spans 15 amino acids. The V and J ends lost 4 bases and 3 bases respectively, with 16 bases between them. CDR3: CASSLRSLDDYGYTF. The CDR3 DNA reads TGTGCCAGCAGCTTAAGGTCCCTGGATGACTATGGCTACACCTTC.

J is TRBJ2-1 and V is TRBV3-1; 12 bases match TRBD2. CDR3 size: 16 residues. Trimming removed 2 bases from V and 6 bases from J; junction bases left unmatched: 5. CDR1 LGHDT and CDR2 YNNKEL come from the germline V gene (reference sequence). CDR3 DNA sequence: TGTGCCAGCAGCCAAAGCTGGACTAGCGGGACCAATGAGCAGTTCTTC. Translation gives CASSQSWTSGTNEQFF.

This chain's CDR3 is CASGSLGTIDMTIYF. DNA for the CDR3: TGTGCCAGCGGCTCCCTCGGGACAATTGATATGACCATATATTTT. This chain uses TRBV11-2 with TRBJ1-3; D might be TRBD1 (6 bases). Deletions cut 8 bases from V and 10 bases from J, with 24 bases between. The CDR3 totals 15 residues. Germline values: CDR1 SGHAT, CDR2 FQNNGV.

The V and J genes are TRBV3-1 and TRBJ2-1; no reliable D call. The CDR3 totals 10 residues. V gave up 3 bases and J gave up 9 bases, with 3 bases separating them. CDR1 and CDR2 (germline): LGHDT, YNNKEL (reference sequence). CDR3 protein: CASSQVEQFF. For the CDR3, the DNA is TGTGCCAGCAGCCAGGTTGAGCAGTTCTTC.

J is TRBJ2-2 and V is TRBV5-1; tentative D call: TRBD1 (5 bases). The V gene's germline CDR1 is SGHRS and CDR2 YFSETQ. Deletions cut 0 bases from V and 3 bases from J, with 15 bases between. This CDR3 contains 17 residues. The CDR3 nucleotides read TGCGCCAGCAGCTTGGCCCAGGGAACCTCATACACCGGGGAGCTGTTTTTT. Its translation: CASSLAQGTSYTGELFF.

This clonotype was counted only a few times. The gene calls are TRBV28 and TRBJ2-2; TRBD2 matches at 7 bases. CDR1 is MDHEN and CDR2 is SYDVKM in the germline V gene. V gave up 5 bases and J gave up 7 bases; unmatched junction bases: 13. This CDR3 is built from 16 residues. The chain's CDR3 is CASSPFWRENGGELFF. The CDR3 region has the DNA TGTGCCAGCAGTCCTTTTTGGCGGGAGAACGGCGGGGAGCTGTTTTTT. Complete variable domain (other parts from reference TRBV28 and TRBJ2-2): DVKVTQSSRYLVKRTGEKVFLECVQDMDHENMFWYRQDPGLGLRLIYFSYDVKMKEKGDIPEGYSVSREKKERFSLILESASTNQTSMYLCASSPFWRENGGELFFGEGSRLTVL.

This clonotype showed up just a few times. The chain uses TRBV15 and TRBJ1-1, with TRBD1 matching 7 bases. The CDR3 runs 15 residues. CDR1 is LNHNV, CDR2 YYDKDF, per germline (reference sequence). V was pared by 0 bases and J by 3 bases, with 4 bases of the junction left unmatched. The CDR3 here is CATSRDRGHYTEAFF. CDR3 nucleotide sequence: TGTGCCACCAGCAGAGATAGGGGGCACTACACTGAAGCTTTCTTT.

The chain carries TRBV7-9 and TRBJ2-7; no reliable D call. The germline V gene encodes CDR1 SEHNR and CDR2 FQNEAQ (reference sequence). The ends were cut back, 6 bases at V and 0 bases at J, with 12 bases in the middle. The CDR3 has 14 residues. The CDR3 protein is CASRQDGSSYEQYF. Written as DNA, the CDR3 is TGTGCCAGCAGGCAAGACGGCAGCTCCTACGAGCAGTACTTC.

The chain recombines TRBV10-3 with TRBJ2-1; either TRBD1 or TRBD2 may fit D (5 bases each). The CDR3 consists of 12 residues. In germline, CDR1 is ENHRY, CDR2 SYGVKD. V lost 0 bases, J lost 11 bases, and 8 bases lay in between. The CDR3 DNA reads as TGTGCCATCAGTGAGTCGGGGACGAAGCAGTTCTTC. This codes for CAISESGTKQFF.